The rows below give T cell receptor beta chains drawn from one sample of a study of T cells after yellow fever vaccination. TCRdb recomputed calls from the 5' RACE reads with MiXCR, one row per CDR3 protein. The sample carries 20,000 to 25,000 distinct CDR3 sequences, 3.4% recorded once. The sequencing here drew on PBMCs, either bulk or a sorted T-cell subset (CD4+, CD8+, memory, or dextramer-sorted; not recorded which), taken more than 40 days after the first yellow fever vaccination. These receptors were collected from a man younger than 35 who received the YFV17D yellow fever vaccine. Each CDR3 is given with its conserved first and last residue. A D gene is named only where the DNA matches it firmly. Size tells how often a clone was seen, or its class if it is expanded.

>-|TRBV9|many|TRBJ2-3
CASSPRTVSTDTQYF
TGTGCCAGCAGCCCCCGGACAGTTAGCACAGATACGCAGTATTTT
>-|TRBV20-1|many|TRBJ1-6
CSAPTAQGRNSPLHF
TGCAGTGCCCCGACTGCACAGGGCCGTAATTCACCCCTCCACTTT
>-|TRBV18|many|TRBJ2-7
CASSPVVDNSYEQYF
TGTGCCAGCTCACCCGTGGTAGATAACTCCTACGAGCAGTACTTC
>-|TRBV6-2/TRBV6-3|many|TRBJ1-5
CASSYRTSNQPQHF
TGTGCCAGCAGTTACCGTACAAGCAATCAGCCCCAGCATTTT
>TRBD2|TRBV5-1|many|TRBJ2-7
CASSLAGAGAATYEQYF
TGCGCCAGCAGCTTGGCCGGAGCGGGGGCCGCTACCTACGAGCAGTACTTC
>-|TRBV7-2|many|TRBJ1-5
CASSPQLARNQPQHF
TGTGCCAGCAGCCCCCAGCTAGCGCGCAATCAGCCCCAGCATTTT
>-|TRBV12-5|many|TRBJ1-2
CASGNTPRGGLVFNYGYTF
TGTGCTAGTGGTAATACTCCAAGGGGGGGTCTGGTCTTCAACTATGGCTACACCTTC
>-|TRBV2|many|TRBJ2-3
CASSENRDTQYF
TGTGCCAGCAGTGAAAATAGGGATACGCAGTATTTT
>-|TRBV29-1|many|TRBJ1-6
CSVELDSNSPLHF
TGCAGCGTTGAATTGGACAGTAATTCACCCCTCCACTTT
>-|TRBV5-6|many|TRBJ2-5
CASSLYSRIETQYF
TGTGCCAGCAGCTTGTATAGTCGAATTGAGACCCAGTACTTC
>TRBD1|TRBV6-1|many|TRBJ1-1
CASMEGGTGAYEAFF
TGTGCCAGCATGGAAGGGGGGACAGGGGCATATGAAGCTTTCTTT
>-|TRBV12-3/TRBV12-4|many|TRBJ2-3
CATSTTFEGPDTQYF
TGTGCCACCTCAACCACTTTTGAGGGCCCAGATACGCAGTATTTT
>-|TRBV27|many|TRBJ1-2
CASRPPGRVNYGYTF
TGTGCCAGCAGACCCCCAGGACGCGTTAACTATGGCTACACCTTC
>-|TRBV2|many|TRBJ1-3
CASSEGIRISGNTIYF
TGTGCCAGCAGTGAAGGTATACGGATCTCTGGAAACACCATATATTTT
>-|TRBV28|many|TRBJ2-1
CASSSPGTPYNEQFF
TGTGCCAGCAGTTCGCCCGGGACACCGTACAATGAGCAGTTCTTC
>TRBD2|TRBV5-1|many|TRBJ2-1
CASSLPSGGGYNEQFF
TGCGCCAGCAGCTTACCAAGCGGGGGGGGGTACAATGAGCAGTTCTTC
>-|TRBV2|many|TRBJ1-2
CASSDRLYGYTF
TGTGCCAGCAGTGACAGGTTATATGGCTACACCTTC
>-|TRBV12-3/TRBV12-4|many|TRBJ1-5
CASSWGAYQPQHF
TGTGCCAGCAGCTGGGGGGCCTATCAGCCCCAGCATTTT
>-|TRBV29-1|many|TRBJ2-3
CSVAVLRGAPTDTQYF
TGCAGCGTTGCTGTTCTCCGGGGGGCCCCCACAGATACGCAGTATTTT
>-|TRBV7-3|many|TRBJ2-2
CASSLNQGNTGELFF
TGTGCCAGCAGCTTGAACCAGGGGAACACCGGGGAGCTGTTTTTT
>-|TRBV12-3/TRBV12-4|many|TRBJ1-3
CASRTGRTGNTIYF
TGTGCCAGCAGGACGGGACGAACTGGAAACACCATATATTTT
>-|TRBV12-3/TRBV12-4|many|TRBJ1-2
CASSLVEGYGYTF
TGTGCCAGCAGTTTAGTGGAAGGCTATGGCTACACCTTC
>TRBD1|TRBV27|many|TRBJ2-2
CASGRDRVGTGELFF
TGTGCCAGCGGACGCGACAGGGTTGGCACCGGGGAGCTGTTTTTT
>-|TRBV29-1|many|TRBJ1-1
CSVDGQTEAFF
TGCAGCGTGGACGGACAAACTGAAGCTTTCTTT
>TRBD1|TRBV7-9|many|TRBJ1-6
CASSKTGVDNSPLHF
TGTGCCAGCAGCAAGACAGGGGTGGATAATTCACCCCTCCACTTT
>TRBD2|TRBV5-6|many|TRBJ2-1
CASSLERGVSYNEQFF
TGTGCCAGCAGCTTGGAGCGGGGGGTATCCTACAATGAGCAGTTCTTC
>-|TRBV27|many|TRBJ2-1
CASSTRERQFF
TGTGCCAGCAGTACAAGAGAAAGGCAGTTCTTC
>-|TRBV7-2|many|TRBJ1-2
CASSLGGFPYGYTF
TGTGCCAGCAGCTTAGGGGGCTTCCCCTATGGCTACACCTTC
>-|TRBV18|many|TRBJ2-4
CASSPLAPGALAKNIQYF
TGTGCCAGCTCACCACTGGCGCCAGGAGCACTAGCCAAAAACATTCAGTACTTC
>-|TRBV11-2|many|TRBJ1-1
CASSFRRNAGNTEAFF
TGTGCCAGCAGCTTCCGAAGGAACGCGGGGAACACTGAAGCTTTCTTT
>TRBD1|TRBV4-3|many|TRBJ1-4
CASSQDQKGASEKLFF
TGCGCCAGCAGCCAAGATCAAAAGGGGGCGAGTGAAAAACTGTTTTTT
>TRBD1|TRBV29-1|many|TRBJ2-1
CSLQSRQGPPLF
TGCAGCCTCCAATCTCGACAGGGCCCTCCGCTCTTC